Listed below are T cell receptor beta chains from one sample, sequenced in a study of spatial heterogeneity in lung cancer. From the 5' RACE reads, TCRdb called clonotypes with MiXCR, one entry per CDR3 protein. The table lists under 25,000 distinct CDR3 sequences, approximately 6.2% of them singletons, with 30% to 40% in the top ten. Sequences were derived from PBMCs, sampled at surgery. The receptors stem from a male donor with early-stage non-small cell lung cancer. The CDR3 runs from the conserved cysteine through the conserved F or W. A D gene is named only where the DNA matches it firmly. Part of the rows lack a size; the others show once, few, many or a class for expanded clones.

v_call,d_call,clone_size,j_call,cdr3_nt,cdr3_aa
TRBV27,NA,many,TRBJ2-3,TGTGCCAGCAGCCATACAGATACGCAGTATTTT,CASSHTDTQYF
TRBV25-1,NA,many,TRBJ2-1,TGTGCCAGCACAGCGGAGGTTGGTGAGCAGTTCTTC,CASTAEVGEQFF
TRBV7-2,TRBD1,many,TRBJ2-1,TGTGCCAGCAGCTTGGGACAGACCTACAATGAGCAGTTCTTC,CASSLGQTYNEQFF
TRBV12-3/TRBV12-4,TRBD2,many,TRBJ2-1,TGTGCCAGCAGTTCGGGACTAGCGCTGTTCTTC,CASSSGLALFF
TRBV12-3/TRBV12-4,NA,many,TRBJ2-2,TGTGCCAGCACCCTATCTAACACCGGGGAGCTGTTTTTT,CASTLSNTGELFF
TRBV5-6,NA,many,TRBJ2-3,TGTGCCAGCAGCTTGGCAGATACGCAGTATTTT,CASSLADTQYF
TRBV5-1,NA,NA,TRBJ2-7,TGCGCCGGCAGCTTGCAGTCAGCGACCTACGAGCAGTACTTC,CAGSLQSATYEQYF
TRBV18,TRBD2,NA,TRBJ2-1,TGTGCCAGCTCACCACCGACTAGCGGGGGGGCTGAGCAGTTCTTC,CASSPPTSGGAEQFF
TRBV7-9,NA,many,TRBJ2-7,TGTGCCAGCAGCCCTCAGAAAGCCTCCTACGAGCAGTACTTC,CASSPQKASYEQYF
TRBV2,NA,NA,TRBJ2-4,TGTGCCAGCAGTGAAGATCGGGGCCTAGCCAAAAACATTCAGTACTTC,CASSEDRGLAKNIQYF
TRBV20-1,TRBD2,many,TRBJ2-3,TGCAGTGCTAGAGCCAAACTAGCGGGGCGTCGAAATACGCAGTATTTT,CSARAKLAGRRNTQYF
TRBV28,NA,NA,TRBJ2-7,TGTGCCAGCCCTAATCGGCGGTCCTACGAGCAGTACTTC,CASPNRRSYEQYF
TRBV5-1,TRBD2,many,TRBJ2-1,TGCGCCAGCAGCCCTGGACTAGCGGGAGCTCATGAGCAGTTCTTC,CASSPGLAGAHEQFF
TRBV6-4,TRBD2,NA,TRBJ2-1,TGTGCCAAGAGCGGGAGGGTCAACAATGAGCAGTTCTTC,CAKSGRVNNEQFF
TRBV6-5,NA,many,TRBJ1-2,TGTGCCAGCAGTTCCCTGGTACAGGGTATCGATGGCTACACCTTC,CASSSLVQGIDGYTF
TRBV18,TRBD2,many,TRBJ2-1,TGTGCCAGCTCACCTCTCCTAGCGGGAGATTTGAATGAGCAGTTCTTC,CASSPLLAGDLNEQFF
TRBV6-6,NA,NA,TRBJ2-4,TGTGCCAGCAGTTACAATATCAGGGACACCCTAAACATTCAGTACTTC,CASSYNIRDTLNIQYF
TRBV5-1,TRBD2,many,TRBJ2-3,TGCGCCAGCAGCTGGGCGGGAGGTGGCACAGATACGCAGTATTTT,CASSWAGGGTDTQYF
TRBV3-1,TRBD2,many,TRBJ2-7,TGTGCCAGCAGCCAACCGACTAGCGGGAGAGCTTACGAGCAGTACTTC,CASSQPTSGRAYEQYF
TRBV24-1,NA,many,TRBJ2-1,TGTGCCGCCCAGGGACATTTCAATGAGCAGTTCTTC,CAAQGHFNEQFF
TRBV20-1,TRBD2,many,TRBJ2-7,TGCAGTGCCGACTCCCCAGCGGGAGCTCGGAGCTCCTACGAGCAGTACTTC,CSADSPAGARSSYEQYF
TRBV20-1,TRBD2,NA,TRBJ2-5,TGCAGTGCTAGCCCTGCGGGGGTTCAAGAGACCCAGTACTTC,CSASPAGVQETQYF